Reported below is one TCR beta chain. The antigen is undetermined. The data are from a study of graft-versus-host responses after intestinal transplantation. This CDR3 has 15 residues. Generated by immunoSEQ multiplex PCR, the TCRdb table keeps only in-frame clones and is missing some. In the table there are around 90,000 clones, approximately 94% of which are singletons. The material was unstimulated CD4+ T cells sorted from spleen or lymph node cells, obtained before transplant. The TCR originated in a human donor who was the organ donor for an intestinal transplant. The V and J genes are TRBV12-2 and TRBJ1-6. TRBV12-2 is a recognized pseudogene. CDR3 in DNA: TGTGCAAGTCGCCCCAACCCGAAGGGCGAATCACCCCTCCACTTT. As protein: CASRPNPKGESPLHF.